A selection of T cell receptor beta chains follows, all from one sample in a study of blood T cell repertoires in COVID-19. The protocol was immunoSEQ multiplex PCR, while the TCRdb copy is restricted to in-frame clones and leaves out a portion. The profile shows some 68,000 clones, about 91% of them singletons. Specimen: peripheral blood. The source is a man aged 50-59 years with active COVID-19. CDR3s leave out the opening cysteine and the closing phenylalanine or tryptophan. Rows may omit the clone size; those that give it use once, few, many or a size class.

TRBV2	NA	TRBJ1-2	ASSDYLTLDYGYT
TRBV2	NA	TRBJ2-7	ASSEEAGGSYEQY
TRBV3-1/TRBV3-2	NA	TRBJ2-7	ASSQKGAHEQY
TRBV30	NA	TRBJ2-7	AWSLRQGVYEQY
TRBV3-1/TRBV3-2	once	TRBJ1-4	ASSQDPRGVHEKLF
TRBV3-1/TRBV3-2	NA	TRBJ2-1	ASSQVVSSGVGQF
TRBV15	NA	TRBJ2-3	ATSREGASTDTQY
TRBV2	NA	TRBJ2-1	ASSVSLSSYNEQF
TRBV21-1	once	TRBJ1-4	ASSKSSGGVKLF
TRBV18	few	TRBJ2-7	ASSPGLAGTSSYEQY
TRBV19	NA	TRBJ2-3	ASSIVGTSTDTQY